These 8 T cell receptor beta chains were sequenced from one sample in a study of CD8 T cells in ankylosing spondylitis. Overall study findings and caveats: A TCR beta motif of fewer than ten highly homologous variants appeared characteristic of ankylosing spondylitis blood.

Their specific antigens are unknown. Each CDR3 protein gets one entry after TCRdb re-called the 5' RACE reads with MiXCR. The sample contains around 480,000 distinct CDR3 sequences, 17% of which appear only once. The sequenced sample consisted of blood, either unsorted or a sorted T cell fraction (not recorded which). The receptor source for this set is a male donor with ankylosing spondylitis.

The CDR3 sequence: CASSGGTSVINEQFF. The CDR3, as DNA: TGTGCCAGCAGCGGAGGGACTAGCGTCATTAATGAGCAGTTCTTC. This chain connects TRBV7-3 to TRBJ2-1; 10 bases agree with TRBD2. Losses at the gene ends were 5 bases for V and 7 bases for J; bases not matched to a gene: 8. CDR3 length: 15 amino acids. Germline V gives CDR1 SGHTA, CDR2 FQGTGA.

CDR3 in amino acids: CASSLGGTGSTDTQYF. CDR3 bases: TGTGCCAGCAGCTTAGGCGGGACAGGGTCCACAGATACGCAGTATTTT. The J gene is TRBJ2-3, the V gene TRBV7-2; 9 positions agree with TRBD1. Unmatched junction bases numbered 4, after V lost 1 base and J lost 2 bases. CDR3 size: 16 residues. Germline CDR1 and CDR2: SGHTA and FQGNSA.

V and J are TRBV28 and TRBJ2-1, with D possibly matching TRBD1 (6 bases). Per the germline V gene, CDR1 is MDHEN and CDR2 is SYDVKM. This CDR3 has 13 amino acids. V dropped 8 bases and J dropped 1 base, with 9 bases sitting between them. The CDR3 sequence is CASRQESYNEQFF. Written as DNA, the CDR3 is TGTGCCAGCCGACAGGAGTCCTACAATGAGCAGTTCTTC.

This clonotype was counted only a few times. This chain uses TRBV24-1 with TRBJ2-1; TRBD1 is a possible D gene (6 bases). The CDR3 is 15 amino acids. Per the germline V gene, CDR1 is KGHDR and CDR2 is SFDVKD. V dropped 6 bases and J dropped 3 bases, with 14 bases sitting between them. CDR3: CATSRRDTDYNEQFF. The CDR3 coding sequence is TGTGCCACCAGTCGACGGGACACGGACTACAATGAGCAGTTCTTC.

The J gene is TRBJ2-2, the V gene TRBV7-2, with D possibly TRBD2 on 6 matching bases. CDR3 length equals 16 residues. Looked up from germline, CDR1 is SGHTA and CDR2 is FQGNSA. V was clipped by 5 bases and J by 0 bases, with 13 bases between them. In DNA form, the CDR3 reads TGTGCCAGCAGCCCTCTAGCGACCTCGAACACCGGGGAGCTGTTTTTT. Amino acids: CASSPLATSNTGELFF.

This chain connects TRBV18 to TRBJ1-5, with D uncertain. Germline lookup yields CDR1 KGHSH and CDR2 LQKENI. The CDR3 runs 14 residues. The V end was cut by 1 base, the J end by 3 bases, with 7 bases between. CDR3 nucleotides: TGTGCCAGCTCACCACAGGGCCACAATCAGCCCCAGCATTTT. This translates into CASSPQGHNQPQHF.

This clonotype was detected only a few times. The chain couples TRBV6-5 to TRBJ1-2; D not certain. Germline V CDR1 and CDR2: MNHEY, SVGAGI. CDR3 size: 15 residues. V gave up 0 bases and J gave up 8 bases, with 16 bases separating them. The chain's CDR3 is CASSYSDQFMGGYTF. The CDR3 nucleotides read TGTGCCAGCAGTTACTCGGACCAGTTCATGGGCGGCTACACCTTC.

This sequence joins TRBV20-1 and TRBJ1-4; D gene uncertain. Deletions cut 3 bases from V and 10 bases from J, with 9 bases between. Germline assignment: CDR1 DFQATT and CDR2 SNEGSKA (reference sequence). The CDR3 consists of 11 residues. In DNA form, the CDR3 reads TGCAGTGCTAGTTTCCGGGGAAAACTGTTTTTT. Translation: CSASFRGKLFF.